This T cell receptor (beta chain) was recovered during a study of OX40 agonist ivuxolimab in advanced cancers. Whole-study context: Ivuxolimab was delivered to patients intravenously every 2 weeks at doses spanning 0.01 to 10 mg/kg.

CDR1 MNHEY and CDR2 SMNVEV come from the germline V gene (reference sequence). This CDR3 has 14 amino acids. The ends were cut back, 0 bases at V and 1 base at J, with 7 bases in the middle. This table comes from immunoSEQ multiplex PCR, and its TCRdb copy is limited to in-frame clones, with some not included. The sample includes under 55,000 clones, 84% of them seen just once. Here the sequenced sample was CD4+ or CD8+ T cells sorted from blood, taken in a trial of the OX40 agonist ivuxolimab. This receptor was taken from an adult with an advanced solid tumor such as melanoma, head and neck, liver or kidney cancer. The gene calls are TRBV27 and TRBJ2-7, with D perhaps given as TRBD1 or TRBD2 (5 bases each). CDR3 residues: CASSLSGVSYEQYF. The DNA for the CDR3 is TGTGCCAGCAGTTTATCGGGGGTATCCTACGAGCAGTACTTC.